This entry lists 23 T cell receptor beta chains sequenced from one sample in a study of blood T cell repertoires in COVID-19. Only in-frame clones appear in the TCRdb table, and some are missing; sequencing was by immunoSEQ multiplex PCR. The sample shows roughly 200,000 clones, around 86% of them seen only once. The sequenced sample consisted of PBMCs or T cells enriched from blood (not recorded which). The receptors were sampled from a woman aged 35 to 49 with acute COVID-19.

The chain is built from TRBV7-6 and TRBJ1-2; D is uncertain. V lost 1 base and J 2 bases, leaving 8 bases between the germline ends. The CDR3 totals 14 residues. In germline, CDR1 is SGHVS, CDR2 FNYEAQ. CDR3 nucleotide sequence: TGTGCCAGCAGCTTAGGCCCGGTCAACTATGGCTACACCTTC. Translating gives CASSLGPVNYGYTF.

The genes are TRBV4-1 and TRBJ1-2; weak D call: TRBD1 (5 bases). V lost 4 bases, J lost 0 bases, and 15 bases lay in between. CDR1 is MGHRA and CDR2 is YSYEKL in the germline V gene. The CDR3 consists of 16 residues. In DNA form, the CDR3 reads TGCGCCAGCAGCCCCCCTTGGGGGGGACCTAACTATGGCTACACCTTC. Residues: CASSPPWGGPNYGYTF.

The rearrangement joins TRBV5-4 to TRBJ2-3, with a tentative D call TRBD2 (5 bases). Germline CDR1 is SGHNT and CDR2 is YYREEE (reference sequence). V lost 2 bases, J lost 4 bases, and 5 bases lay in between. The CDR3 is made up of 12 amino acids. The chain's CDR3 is CASSLAADTQYF. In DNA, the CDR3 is TGTGCCAGCAGCTTAGCGGCAGATACGCAGTATTTT.

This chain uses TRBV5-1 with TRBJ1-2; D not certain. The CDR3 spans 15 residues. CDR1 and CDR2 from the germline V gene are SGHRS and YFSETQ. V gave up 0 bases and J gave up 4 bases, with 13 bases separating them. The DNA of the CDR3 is TGCGCCAGCAGCTTGGACGGGTCCACTACCTATGGCTACACCTTC. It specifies CASSLDGSTTYGYTF.

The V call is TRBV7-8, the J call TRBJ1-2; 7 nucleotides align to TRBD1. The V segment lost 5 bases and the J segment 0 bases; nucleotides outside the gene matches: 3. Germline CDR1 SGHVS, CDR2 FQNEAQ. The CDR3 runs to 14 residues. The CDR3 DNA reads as TGTGCCAGCAGCACAGGGACAGCTAACTATGGCTACACCTTC. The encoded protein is CASSTGTANYGYTF.

The CDR3 coding sequence is TGTGCCAGCACCGCGAACAGGGTCAACACCGGGGAGCTGTTTTTT. Its translation is CASTANRVNTGELFF. The V and J genes are TRBV6-5 and TRBJ2-2; maybe TRBD1 (6 bases). V lost 7 bases, J lost 2 bases, and 14 bases lay in between. Germline assignment: CDR1 MNHEY and CDR2 SVGAGI. The CDR3 spans 15 residues.

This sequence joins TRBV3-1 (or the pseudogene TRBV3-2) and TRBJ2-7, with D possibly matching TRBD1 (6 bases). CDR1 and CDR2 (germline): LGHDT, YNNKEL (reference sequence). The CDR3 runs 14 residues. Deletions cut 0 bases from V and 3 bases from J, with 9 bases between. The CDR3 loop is CASSQDLDSYEQYF. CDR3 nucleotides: TGTGCCAGCAGCCAAGACTTGGACAGCTACGAGCAGTACTTC.

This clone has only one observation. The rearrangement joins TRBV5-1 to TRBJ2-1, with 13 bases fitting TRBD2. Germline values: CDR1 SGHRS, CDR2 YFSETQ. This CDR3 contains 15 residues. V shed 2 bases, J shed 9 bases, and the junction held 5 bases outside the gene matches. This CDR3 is CASSLLAGGLSEQFF. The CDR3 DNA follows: TGCGCCAGCAGCTTACTAGCGGGGGGGCTCAGTGAGCAGTTCTTC.

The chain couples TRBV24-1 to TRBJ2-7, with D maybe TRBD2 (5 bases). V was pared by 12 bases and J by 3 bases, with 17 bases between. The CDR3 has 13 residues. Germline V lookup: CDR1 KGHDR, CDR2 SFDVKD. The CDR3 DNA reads TGTGCCCCCCTCGTGAGAGGGTACTACGAGCAGTACGTC. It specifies CAPLVRGYYEQYV.

CDR3 DNA sequence: TGTGCCAGCAGTGGAGAGACCTCCTATAATTCACCCCTCCACTTT. As protein: CASSGETSYNSPLHF. The chain joins TRBV6-2 or TRBV6-3 to TRBJ1-6; D remains ambiguous. CDR1 is MNHEY and CDR2 is SVGEGT in the germline V gene. V was cut by 5 bases and J by 0 bases, with 8 bases left in between. This CDR3 region has 15 residues.

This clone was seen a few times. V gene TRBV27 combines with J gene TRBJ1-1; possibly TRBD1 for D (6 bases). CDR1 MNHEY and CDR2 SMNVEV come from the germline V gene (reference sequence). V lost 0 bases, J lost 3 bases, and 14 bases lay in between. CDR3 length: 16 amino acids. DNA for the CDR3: TGTGCCAGCAGTTTATCCAGGGGCCGTGGTCACACTGAAGCTTTCTTT. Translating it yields CASSLSRGRGHTEAFF.

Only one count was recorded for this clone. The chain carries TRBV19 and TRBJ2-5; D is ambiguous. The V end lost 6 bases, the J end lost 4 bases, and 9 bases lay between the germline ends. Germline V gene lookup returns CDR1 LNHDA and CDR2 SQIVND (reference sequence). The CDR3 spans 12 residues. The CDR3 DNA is TGTGCCAGTAGCAAAAACGGAGAGACCCAGTACTTC. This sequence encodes CASSKNGETQYF.

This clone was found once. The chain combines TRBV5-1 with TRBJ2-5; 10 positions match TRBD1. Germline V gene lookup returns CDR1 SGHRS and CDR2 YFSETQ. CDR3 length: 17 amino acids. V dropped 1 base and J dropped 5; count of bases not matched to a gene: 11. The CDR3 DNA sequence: TGCGCCAGCAGCTTGTCCTCCGGGACAGGGGATAGGGAGACCCAGTACTTC. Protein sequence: CASSLSSGTGDRETQYF. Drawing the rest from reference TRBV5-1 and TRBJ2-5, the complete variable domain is KAGVTQTPRYLIKTRGQQVTLSCSPISGHRSVSWYQQTPGQGLQFLFEYFSETQRNKGNFPGRFSGRQFSNSRSEMNVSTLELGDSALYLCASSLSSGTGDRETQYFGPGTRLLVL.

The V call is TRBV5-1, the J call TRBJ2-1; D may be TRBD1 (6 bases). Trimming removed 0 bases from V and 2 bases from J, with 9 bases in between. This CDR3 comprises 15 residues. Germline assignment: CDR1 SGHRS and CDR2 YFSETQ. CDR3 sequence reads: CASSLGGQTYNEQFF. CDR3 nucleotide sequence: TGCGCCAGCAGCTTGGGGGGGCAGACCTACAATGAGCAGTTCTTC.

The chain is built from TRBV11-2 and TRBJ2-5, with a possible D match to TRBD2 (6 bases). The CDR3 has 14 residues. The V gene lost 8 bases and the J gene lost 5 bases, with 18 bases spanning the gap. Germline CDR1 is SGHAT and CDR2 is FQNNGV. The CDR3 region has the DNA TGTGCCAGCCTCGCAGGCGGGGCTTTGGAGACCCAGTACTTC. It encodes CASLAGGALETQYF.

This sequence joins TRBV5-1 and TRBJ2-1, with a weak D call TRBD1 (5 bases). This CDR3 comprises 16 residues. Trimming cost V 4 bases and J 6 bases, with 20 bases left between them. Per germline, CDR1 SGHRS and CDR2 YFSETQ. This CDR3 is CASSVQGTSVVNEQFF. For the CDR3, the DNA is TGCGCCAGCAGCGTCCAGGGAACTTCGGTAGTCAATGAGCAGTTCTTC. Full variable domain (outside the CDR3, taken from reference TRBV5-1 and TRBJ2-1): KAGVTQTPRYLIKTRGQQVTLSCSPISGHRSVSWYQQTPGQGLQFLFEYFSETQRNKGNFPGRFSGRQFSNSRSEMNVSTLELGDSALYLCASSVQGTSVVNEQFFGPGTRLTVL.

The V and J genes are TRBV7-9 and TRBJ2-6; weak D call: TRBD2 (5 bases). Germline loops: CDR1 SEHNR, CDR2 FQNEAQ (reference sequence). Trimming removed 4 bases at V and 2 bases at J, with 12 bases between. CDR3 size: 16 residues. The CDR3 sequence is CASSSHPGAGANVLTF. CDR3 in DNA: TGTGCCAGCAGCTCCCACCCCGGGGCTGGGGCCAACGTCCTGACTTTC.

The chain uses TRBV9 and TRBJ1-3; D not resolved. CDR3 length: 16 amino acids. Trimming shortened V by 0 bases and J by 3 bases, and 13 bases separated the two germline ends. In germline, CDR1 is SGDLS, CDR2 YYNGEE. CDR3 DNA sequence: TGTGCCAGCAGCGTAGGAGGATTAGAGTATGGAAACACCATATATTTT. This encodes CASSVGGLEYGNTIYF.

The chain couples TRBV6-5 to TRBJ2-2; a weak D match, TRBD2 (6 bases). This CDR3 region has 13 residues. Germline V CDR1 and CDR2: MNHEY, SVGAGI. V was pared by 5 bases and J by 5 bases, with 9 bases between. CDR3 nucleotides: TGTGCCAGCAGTACTAGCAATACCGGGGAGCTGTTTTTT. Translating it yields CASSTSNTGELFF.

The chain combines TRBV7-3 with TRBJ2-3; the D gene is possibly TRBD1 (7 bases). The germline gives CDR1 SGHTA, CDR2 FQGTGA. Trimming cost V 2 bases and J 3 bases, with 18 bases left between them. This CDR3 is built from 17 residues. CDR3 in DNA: TGTGCCAGCAGCTTACGAGGGGGCGATGGGAGGACAGATACGCAGTATTTT. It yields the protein CASSLRGGDGRTDTQYF.

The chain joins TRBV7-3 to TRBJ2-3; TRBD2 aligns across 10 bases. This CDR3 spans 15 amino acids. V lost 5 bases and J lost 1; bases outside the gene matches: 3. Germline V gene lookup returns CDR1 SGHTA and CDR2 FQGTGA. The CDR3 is CASSATSGGTDTQYF. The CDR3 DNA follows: TGTGCCAGCAGCGCAACTAGCGGGGGCACAGATACGCAGTATTTT.

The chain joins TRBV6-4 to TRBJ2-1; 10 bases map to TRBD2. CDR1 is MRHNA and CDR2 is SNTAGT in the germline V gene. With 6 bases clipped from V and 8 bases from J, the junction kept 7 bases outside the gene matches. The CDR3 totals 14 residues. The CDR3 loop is CASRAGGPTHEQFF. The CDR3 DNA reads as TGTGCCAGCAGAGCGGGGGGGCCCACCCATGAGCAGTTCTTC.

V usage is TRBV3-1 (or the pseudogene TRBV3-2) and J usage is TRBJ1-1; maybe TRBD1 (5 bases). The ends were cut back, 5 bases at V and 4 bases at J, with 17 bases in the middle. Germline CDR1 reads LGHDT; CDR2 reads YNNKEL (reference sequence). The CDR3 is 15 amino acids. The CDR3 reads CASSSGRQGGTEAFF. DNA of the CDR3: TGTGCCAGCAGCTCAGGGAGGCAGGGTGGCACTGAAGCTTTCTTT.